The 22 T cell receptor beta chains presented below share a single source sample, sequenced in a study of vaccination effects on CD4 cells after COVID-19. These receptors have no identified antigens. Method: immunoSEQ multiplex PCR; TCRdb's copy keeps in-frame clones and lacks some. Altogether around 41,000 clones are present, roughly 79% being singletons, with the ten largest covering under 14%. Expansion with viral peptide pools was applied to antigen-specific CD4+ T cells by the ViraFEST assay prior to sequencing. After roughly ten days in culture, the CD4+ T cells were isolated. Vaccine recipients, nucleocapsid antibody negative, had no prior SARS-CoV-2 infection. This specimen was CD4+ T cells from PBMCs cultured with SARS-CoV-2 spike peptides, taken before COVID-19 vaccination. Every receptor here comes from a human donor who received a COVID-19 vaccine.

The J gene is TRBJ1-2, the V gene TRBV2; possible D gene TRBD1, 6 bases. Germline V CDR1 and CDR2: SNHLY, FYNNEI. The CDR3 covers 13 residues. Trimming took 6 bases from V and 4 from J, leaving 12 bases between them. In DNA form, the CDR3 reads TGTGCCAGCAGGGGGGGCGTGCCCTATGGCTACACCTTC. Its protein is CASRGGVPYGYTF.

The chain has TRBV28 and TRBJ2-7; 9 bases match TRBD1. This CDR3 is 13 amino acids long. Trimming cost V 2 bases and J 10 bases; bases outside gene matches: 6. Looked up from germline, CDR1 is MDHEN and CDR2 is SYDVKM. CDR3 in amino acids: CASSLGDREYQYV. The CDR3 nucleotides read TGTGCCAGCAGTTTAGGGGACAGGGAATATCAGTACGTC.

This chain connects TRBV3-1 (or the pseudogene TRBV3-2) to TRBJ1-1, with D hard to call. Between the trimmed V and J ends, which lost 3 bases and 1 base, there was a span of 6 bases. This CDR3 comprises 13 residues. CDR1 and CDR2 (germline): LGHDT, YNNKEL (reference sequence). The CDR3 nucleotides are TGTGCCAGCAGCCAGGGAAGGAACACTGAAGCTTTCTTT. Encoded protein: CASSQGRNTEAFF.

V is TRBV5-1 and J is TRBJ2-1; 7 bases line up with TRBD1. V was clipped by 4 bases and J by 7 bases; unmatched bases: 8. CDR1 and CDR2 (germline): SGHRS, YFSETQ. The CDR3 totals 14 residues. CDR3 bases: TGCGCCAGCAGCAAAAGACAGGGTTTGAATGAGCAGTTCTTC. Amino acid sequence: CASSKRQGLNEQFF.

The CDR3 nucleotides read TGTGCCACCAGTGCGCACGGGAGCTCCTACAATGAGCAGTTCTTC. This encodes CATSAHGSSYNEQFF. J is TRBJ2-1 and V is TRBV24-1; D perhaps matches TRBD2 (6 bases). Germline CDR1 and CDR2: KGHDR and SFDVKD. The CDR3 is 15 residues long. V was cut by 5 bases and J by 0 bases, with 10 bases left in between.

The chain recombines TRBV12-5 with TRBJ1-5; D is uncertain. Looked up from germline, CDR1 is LGHNT and CDR2 is FRNRAP. The CDR3 is made up of 13 amino acids. The germline V and J ends were trimmed by 7 bases and 4 bases, with 11 bases remaining between them. The CDR3 nucleotides are TGTGCTAGTGCGGCTACGCTTAATCAGCCCCAGCATTTT. Its translation: CASAATLNQPQHF.

This chain uses TRBV6-2 or TRBV6-3 with TRBJ2-5; unclear D gene. Looked up from germline, CDR1 is MNHEY and CDR2 is SVGEGT. Trimming removed 2 bases at V and 7 bases at J, with 8 bases between. This CDR3 is 12 amino acids long. The CDR3 loop is CASSYGLTTQYF. The CDR3, as DNA: TGTGCCAGCAGTTACGGCCTCACGACCCAGTACTTC.

This clone was found once. The chain has TRBV27 and TRBJ1-1; D possibly corresponds to TRBD1 (5 bases). Germline CDR1 reads MNHEY; CDR2 reads SMNVEV (reference sequence). There are 16 residues in the CDR3. Trimming pared 4 bases from V and 2 bases from J, leaving 17 bases between. The CDR3 sequence is CASSWLGAGSNTEAFF. CDR3 in DNA: TGTGCCAGCAGTTGGCTAGGAGCAGGGTCAAACACTGAAGCTTTCTTT.

For this clone: One junction end disagrees with the germline gene, perhaps due to a read error. J is TRBJ1-1 and V is TRBV10-1; D gene ambiguous. Germline CDR1 WNHNN, CDR2 SYGVQD (reference sequence). The length of the CDR3 is 13 residues. The CDR3 spells CASRSGINIEAFF. CDR3 sequence (DNA): TGCGCCAGCAGATCGGGGATCAACATTGAAGCTTTCTTT.

The genes are TRBV3-1 (or the pseudogene TRBV3-2) and TRBJ1-1; no firm D call. The CDR3 runs 15 residues. Trimming took off 1 base at V and 1 base at J, with 10 bases between the two ends. Germline assignment: CDR1 LGHDT and CDR2 YNNKEL (reference sequence). For the CDR3, the DNA is TGTGCCAGCAGCCAAGGTGAGAGGCCGAACACTGAAGCTTTCTTT. Translated: CASSQGERPNTEAFF.

The chain is built from TRBV3-1 (or the pseudogene TRBV3-2) and TRBJ1-3; D gene unclear. V was cut by 7 bases and J by 0 bases, with 7 bases left in between. The CDR3 runs to 13 residues. Germline CDR1 LGHDT, CDR2 YNNKEL (reference sequence). CDR3 amino acids: CASTSRSGNTIYF. The CDR3 bases are TGTGCCAGCACTTCACGCTCTGGAAACACCATATATTTT.

V is TRBV3-1 (or the pseudogene TRBV3-2) and J is TRBJ2-1, with 7 bases identical to TRBD2. CDR1 LGHDT and CDR2 YNNKEL come from the germline V gene (reference sequence). CDR3 length: 18 residues. Losses at the gene ends were 1 base for V and 0 bases for J; bases not matched to a gene: 9. The CDR3 DNA is TGTGCCAGCAGCCAAGCTGGGAAGCGGGGCCGCTCCTACAATGAGCAGTTCTTC. Encoded protein: CASSQAGKRGRSYNEQFF.

This clone was observed a handful of times. This chain's CDR3 is CASSQQGGHQPQHF. The DNA for the CDR3 is TGTGCCAGCAGCCAACAAGGGGGACATCAGCCCCAGCATTTT. The J gene is TRBJ1-5, the V gene TRBV14; D is perhaps TRBD1 (6 bases). The CDR3 runs 14 residues. In germline, CDR1 is SGHDN, CDR2 FVKESK. Trimming cost V 2 bases and J 5 bases, with 10 bases left between them.

The chain has TRBV12-3 or TRBV12-4 and TRBJ1-2; no definite D call. Trimming left V 7 bases short and J 7 bases short, with 16 bases between. This CDR3 contains 13 residues. CDR3 nucleotide sequence: TGTGCCAGCACCCTCTGGGCTGGCGGTGGCTACACCTTC. Amino acid sequence: CASTLWAGGGYTF.

The genes are TRBV19 and TRBJ2-1, with 14 bases identical to TRBD2. Germline trimming cut 5 bases from V and 0 bases from J; bases unmatched to any gene: 3. The CDR3 totals 17 residues. CDR1 is LNHDA, CDR2 SQIVND, per germline (reference sequence). The CDR3 region is CASSPGLAGDSYNEQFF. The CDR3 coding sequence is TGTGCCAGTAGTCCGGGACTAGCGGGGGACTCCTACAATGAGCAGTTCTTC.

The V call is TRBV5-4, the J call TRBJ2-1, with 7 bases identical to TRBD1. Germline V lookup: CDR1 SGHNT, CDR2 YYREEE (reference sequence). Losses at the gene ends were 4 bases for V and 10 bases for J; bases not matched to a gene: 17. CDR3 length: 16 amino acids. The CDR3 loop is CASSPVSGQREGEQFF. The CDR3 DNA reads TGTGCCAGCAGCCCGGTATCGGGACAGCGTGAAGGGGAGCAGTTCTTC.

The V gene is TRBV5-1, the J gene TRBJ1-2, with 8 bases lining up with TRBD1. V was clipped by 0 bases and J by 6 bases; unmatched bases: 7. Per the germline V gene, CDR1 is SGHRS and CDR2 is YFSETQ. This CDR3 contains 15 residues. The DNA for the CDR3 is TGCGCCAGCAGCTTGGGGACAGGGTACAGCAATGGCTACACCTTC. Its translation: CASSLGTGYSNGYTF.

This sequence joins TRBV5-1 and TRBJ2-3; 9 bases map to TRBD2. The length of the CDR3 is 15 residues. With V trimmed by 5 bases and J by 2 bases, 6 bases remained unmatched. Germline CDR1 reads SGHRS; CDR2 reads YFSETQ. The CDR3 loop is CASSSSGAITDTQYF. The CDR3 DNA sequence: TGCGCCAGCAGTTCTAGCGGGGCGATCACAGATACGCAGTATTTT.

The chain uses TRBV18 and TRBJ1-6; TRBD1 matches 9 bases. The length of the CDR3 is 17 residues. V lost 3 bases to trimming and J lost 3 bases; unmatched junction nucleotides: 6. The germline V gene has CDR1 KGHSH and CDR2 LQKENI. The CDR3 protein is CASSPGDRANYNSPLHF. In DNA, the CDR3 is TGTGCCAGCTCACCCGGGGACAGGGCAAACTATAATTCACCCCTCCACTTT.

The gene calls are TRBV7-2 and TRBJ2-3; no firm D call. This CDR3 region has 14 residues. CDR1 and CDR2 (germline): SGHTA, FQGNSA. Trimming left V 1 base short and J 5 bases short, with 10 bases between. The CDR3, as DNA: TGTGCCAGCAGCTTAGACAACGGCGAAGATACGCAGTATTTT. This translates into CASSLDNGEDTQYF.

The chain is built from TRBV7-8 and TRBJ2-6, with D possibly matching TRBD1 (6 bases). The V end lost 5 bases, the J end lost 2 bases, and 19 bases lay between the germline ends. The CDR3 covers 18 residues. CDR1 SGHVS and CDR2 FQNEAQ come from the germline V gene. CDR3 loop: CASSLRRGGWTGANVLTF. The CDR3 region has the DNA TGTGCCAGCAGCCTACGCAGGGGTGGCTGGACTGGGGCCAACGTCCTGACTTTC. The full variable domain, rest sourced from reference TRBV7-8 and TRBJ2-6, is GAGVSQSPRYKVAKRGQDVALRCDPISGHVSLFWYQQALGQGPEFLTYFQNEAQLDKSGLPSDRFFAERPEGSVSTLKIQRTQQEDSAVYLCASSLRRGGWTGANVLTFGAGSRLTVL.

The V and J genes are TRBV4-1 and TRBJ2-2, with D possibly TRBD2 on 7 matching bases. The CDR3 covers 20 residues. Deletions cut 1 base from V and 7 bases from J, with 28 bases between. Per the germline V gene, CDR1 is MGHRA and CDR2 is YSYEKL. As DNA, the CDR3 is TGCGCCAGCAGCCAAGGATTAGGAGGAAAAGGGGGGGCCGCTTTCGGGGAGCTGTTTTTT. It codes for CASSQGLGGKGGAAFGELFF.